The next 2 T cell receptor beta chains were all read from a single sample in a study of shared clonotypes between healthy human individuals. The assay was immunoSEQ multiplex PCR, and TCRdb's table has in-frame clones only and misses some. The sample comprises some 300,000 clones, about 73% of which are singletons, and 8% to 13% rests with the top ten. The sample taken for sequencing was memory CD4+ T cells sorted from blood. Subset reported: CD45RA-negative fraction. The receptors were gathered from a man aged 30 to 45 in good health.

V gene TRBV28 combines with J gene TRBJ1-2, with TRBD1 matching over 7 bases. Germline values: CDR1 MDHEN, CDR2 SYDVKM. V was pared by 8 bases and J by 8 bases, with 14 bases of the junction left unmatched. The CDR3 runs to 14 residues. The CDR3 sequence is CASGPGTAEPGYTF. The DNA for the CDR3 is TGTGCCAGCGGCCCCGGGACAGCCGAACCAGGCTACACCTTC.

The chain links TRBV11-2 to TRBJ2-3; D possibly corresponds to TRBD2 (6 bases). V was clipped by 6 bases and J by 0 bases, with 10 bases between them. Germline lookup yields CDR1 SGHAT and CDR2 FQNNGV. CDR3 length: 14 amino acids. The CDR3 nucleotides are TGTGCCAGCAGTTATAGCGGTAGCACAGATACGCAGTATTTT. Amino acids: CASSYSGSTDTQYF.